This T cell receptor beta chain was sequenced in a study of early T cells in non-severe SARS-CoV-2 infection. Looking at the study overall: Unpaired chains resulted from sequencing bulk RNA of unsorted whole blood. Overall study results and limits: There was a bias toward anti-spike CD8 responses in VDJdb matching, which missed private and CD4 specificities.

Germline CDR1 and CDR2: DFQATT and SNEGSKA (reference sequence). The CDR3 runs 14 residues. Between the trimmed V and J ends, which lost 0 bases and 4 bases, there was a span of 12 bases. Unique molecular identifiers tagged individual cDNA molecules. TCRdb reprocessed the 5' RACE reads with MiXCR, giving one entry per CDR3 protein. The sample carries about 33,000 distinct CDR3 sequences, under 6% recorded once. Points on this clonotype: Its matching antigen is unknown.

V usage is TRBV20-1 and J usage is TRBJ1-2, with unresolved D. The clonotype was recovered from an adult who was a healthcare worker with PCR-confirmed SARS-CoV-2 infection or an uninfected control (not recorded which). The sample comprised whole blood. CDR3: CSARDQASRYGYTF. In DNA, the CDR3 is TGCAGTGCTAGAGATCAGGCCAGCCGCTATGGCTACACCTTC.